Listed here are 30 T cell receptor beta chains from one sample, sequenced in a study of blood T cell repertoires in COVID-19. Some clones are missing from TCRdb's copy, which holds only in-frame ones; the method was immunoSEQ multiplex PCR. Among fewer than 350,000 clones, 75% to 90% were seen once, and the ten largest hold about 4.6%. Sequencing was done on a sample of peripheral blood. The receptors here all came from a man between 35 and 55 years old with acute or convalescent COVID-19.

The chain is built from TRBV19 and TRBJ1-1; no firm D call. Trimming took 7 bases from V and 6 from J, leaving 15 bases between them. The CDR3 sequence is 13 residues long. Germline CDR1 reads LNHDA; CDR2 reads SQIVND (reference sequence). This CDR3 reads CASTLGGWAEAFF. The CDR3 bases are TGTGCCAGTACCTTGGGAGGATGGGCTGAAGCTTTCTTT.

This clone was found once. The chain carries TRBV12-5 and TRBJ1-1, with TRBD1 as a possible D gene (6 bases). CDR1 LGHNT and CDR2 FRNRAP come from the germline V gene. Trimming took 1 base from V and 4 from J, leaving 28 bases between them. This CDR3 spans 20 amino acids. CDR3: CASGLGFSGAGAKGGTEAFF. CDR3 nucleotides: TGTGCTAGTGGTTTGGGATTCAGTGGTGCGGGGGCAAAGGGGGGCACTGAAGCTTTCTTT.

The V call is TRBV19, the J call TRBJ1-4; D may be TRBD1 (5 bases). Trimming removed 6 bases from V and 0 bases from J, with 20 bases in between. The CDR3 runs 18 residues. In germline, CDR1 is LNHDA, CDR2 SQIVND (reference sequence). CDR3 protein: CASSISPRTPSTNEKLFF. The DNA of the CDR3 is TGTGCCAGTAGCATATCCCCCCGGACACCTTCAACTAATGAAAAACTGTTTTTT.

This rearrangement joins TRBV4-2 to TRBJ1-1; D call uncertain. Trimming took off 2 bases at V and 4 bases at J, with 5 bases between the two ends. Germline loops: CDR1 LGHNA, CDR2 YNFKEQ. The CDR3 has 12 residues. As DNA, the CDR3 is TGTGCCAGCAGCCAATACACCACTGAAGCTTTCTTT. This encodes CASSQYTTEAFF.

The CDR3 DNA sequence: TGTGCCAGTAGTATAGGAGGGGGCCCCGGGGAGCTGTTTTTT. This translates into CASSIGGGPGELFF. The chain joins TRBV19 to TRBJ2-2; 7 bases fit TRBD1. V gave up 1 base and J gave up 6 bases; unmatched junction bases: 2. CDR3 length: 14 residues. Germline V gene lookup returns CDR1 LNHDA and CDR2 SQIVND (reference sequence).

The chain uses TRBV15 and TRBJ1-1; D ambiguous. Germline V CDR1 and CDR2: LNHNV, YYDKDF (reference sequence). The CDR3 is 17 amino acids. Trimming stripped 1 base from V and 3 bases from J, with 18 bases between. This CDR3 is CATSRGPSAVSYTEAFF. CDR3 nucleotides: TGTGCCACCAGCAGAGGCCCGTCTGCGGTTTCGTACACTGAAGCTTTCTTT.

Notes on this clone: In the same sample, other DNA sequences code for this CDR3. V gene TRBV7-9 combines with J gene TRBJ1-4; TRBD1 matches 7 bases. This CDR3 region has 14 residues. Unmatched junction bases numbered 2, after V lost 2 bases and J lost 5 bases. From germline, CDR1 is SEHNR and CDR2 FQNEAQ (reference sequence). This CDR3 is CASSLTGVNEKLFF. In nucleotides, the CDR3 is TGTGCCAGCAGCTTAACAGGGGTGAATGAAAAACTGTTTTTT. Complete variable domain (other parts from reference TRBV7-9 and TRBJ1-4): DTGVSQNPRHKITKRGQNVTFRCDPISEHNRLYWYRQTLGQGPEFLTYFQNEAQLEKSRLLSDRFSAERPKGSFSTLEIQRTEQGDSAMYLCASSLTGVNEKLFFGSGTQLSVL.

The chain links TRBV24-1 to TRBJ2-2, with D tentatively TRBD1 (6 bases). Trimming took off 5 bases at V and 0 bases at J, with 12 bases between the two ends. CDR3 size: 16 residues. CDR1 KGHDR and CDR2 SFDVKD come from the germline V gene. CDR3 region: CATSAIEGANTGELFF. Here the CDR3 DNA reads TGTGCCACCAGTGCTATCGAGGGGGCGAACACCGGGGAGCTGTTTTTT.

The V and J genes are TRBV5-6 and TRBJ2-1; D is perhaps TRBD2 (6 bases). V was pared by 4 bases and J by 10 bases, with 24 bases between. This CDR3 is built from 16 residues. Per germline, CDR1 SGHDT and CDR2 YYEEEE. This chain's CDR3 is CASSPVTEGPSVEQFF. The CDR3 nucleotides read TGTGCCAGCAGCCCGGTTACGGAGGGCCCATCCGTCGAGCAGTTCTTC.

The V call is TRBV14, the J call TRBJ2-7, with 11 positions matching TRBD1. This CDR3 comprises 15 residues. In germline, CDR1 is SGHDN, CDR2 FVKESK. After removal of 3 bases from V and 3 bases from J, the junction contained 4 bases not matched to a gene. The CDR3 nucleotides read TGTGCCAGCAGCCATGGGGACAGGGGGAACTACGAGCAGTACTTC. Translated, it gives CASSHGDRGNYEQYF.

V and J are TRBV6-5 and TRBJ2-7; D gene ambiguous. This CDR3 spans 13 amino acids. Trimming took off 7 bases at V and 5 bases at J, with 15 bases between the two ends. Germline V gene data show CDR1 as MNHEY and CDR2 as SVGAGI. The CDR3 protein is CASILRYSHEQYF. In nucleotides, the CDR3 is TGTGCCAGCATACTGAGATATTCGCACGAGCAGTACTTC.

V and J are TRBV11-2 and TRBJ2-1; 8 bases are a match to TRBD1. The length of the CDR3 is 13 residues. Trimming at V came to 1 base and at J to 14 bases, leaving 7 bases not matched to a gene. CDR1 and CDR2 from the germline V gene are SGHAT and FQNNGV. The CDR3 reads CASSLAGTGGEFF. In DNA, the CDR3 is TGTGCCAGCAGCTTAGCCGGGACAGGAGGTGAGTTCTTC.

The CDR3: CASSVWTGSYEQYF. The CDR3 DNA follows: TGTGCCAGCAGCGTTTGGACAGGCTCCTACGAGCAGTACTTC. This rearrangement joins TRBV5-4 to TRBJ2-7; 7 nucleotides agree with TRBD1. The CDR3 runs to 14 residues. From germline, CDR1 is SGHNT and CDR2 YYREEE (reference sequence). Trimming cost V 4 bases and J 0 bases; bases outside gene matches: 4.

V and J are TRBV3-1 (or the pseudogene TRBV3-2) and TRBJ2-7; 11 nucleotides agree with TRBD1. Germline values: CDR1 LGHDT, CDR2 YNNKEL (reference sequence). CDR3 length: 14 amino acids. The V and J ends lost 4 bases and 7 bases, in that order; junction bases with no gene match: 6. The DNA for the CDR3 is TGTGCCAGCAGCCGGACAGGGGGCAAATGGGAGCAGTACTTC. Its translation is CASSRTGGKWEQYF.

The CDR3 region is CASSQGGEGYTEAFF. The CDR3 nucleotides read TGTGCCAGCAGCCAAGGGGGGGAGGGGTACACTGAAGCTTTCTTT. The chain recombines TRBV3-1 (or the pseudogene TRBV3-2) with TRBJ1-1; D is perhaps TRBD1 (5 bases). V gave up 1 base and J gave up 3 bases, with 12 bases separating them. The CDR3 runs to 15 residues. Germline CDR1 and CDR2: LGHDT and YNNKEL (reference sequence).

The chain joins TRBV3-1 (or the pseudogene TRBV3-2) to TRBJ1-6; TRBD1 might be the D (6 bases). Germline CDR1 LGHDT, CDR2 YNNKEL (reference sequence). This CDR3 is 13 amino acids long. Trimming removed 4 bases at V and 8 bases at J, with 9 bases between. The CDR3 spells CASSLYRDSPLHF. The CDR3 nucleotides read TGTGCCAGCAGCCTGTACAGGGATTCACCCCTCCACTTT.

V is TRBV27 and J is TRBJ1-2; 9 bases map to TRBD1. V was clipped by 8 bases and J by 1 base; unmatched bases: 5. The CDR3 length is 14 residues. Germline V gives CDR1 MNHEY, CDR2 SMNVEV (reference sequence). The CDR3 DNA reads TGTGCCAGCGGGACAGGGAGTTATAACTATGGCTACACCTTC. This gives the protein CASGTGSYNYGYTF.

Note on this clone: Other DNA sequences within the sample encode an identical CDR3. The J gene is TRBJ1-2, the V gene TRBV5-6; 8 nucleotides match TRBD1. Germline loops: CDR1 SGHDT, CDR2 YYEEEE. The CDR3 totals 13 residues. V shed 4 bases and J 2 bases; nucleotides not matched to a gene: 1. The CDR3 loop reads CASSPGGNYGYTF. CDR3 in DNA: TGTGCCAGCAGCCCAGGGGGCAACTATGGCTACACCTTC.

This sequence joins TRBV7-2 and TRBJ1-2; a possible D gene is TRBD1 (6 bases). CDR3 length equals 12 residues. CDR1 is SGHTA and CDR2 is FQGNSA in the germline V gene. V was pared by 4 bases and J by 4 bases, with 7 bases between. CDR3 DNA: TGTGCCAGCAGCTCCAGGGGCTATGGCTACACCTTC. Its protein product is CASSSRGYGYTF. Filled out from reference TRBV7-2 and TRBJ1-2, the complete variable domain reads GAGVSQSPSNKVTEKGKDVELRCDPISGHTALYWYRQSLGQGLEFLIYFQGNSAPDKSGLPSDRFSAERTGGSVSTLTIQRTQQEDSAVYLCASSSRGYGYTFGSGTRLTVV.

The V gene is TRBV2, the J gene TRBJ2-7; 7 positions match TRBD1. The CDR3 is 12 residues long. V lost 8 bases, J lost 3 bases, and 4 bases stayed unmatched. Looked up from germline, CDR1 is SNHLY and CDR2 is FYNNEI. Here the CDR3 DNA reads TGTGCCAGCCGGGACAGAAACTACGAGCAGTACTTC. Its protein product is CASRDRNYEQYF.

This chain joins TRBV5-1 and TRBJ1-1; D gene ambiguous. Trimming removed 0 bases from V and 2 bases from J, with 8 bases in between. This CDR3 spans 14 amino acids. CDR1 is SGHRS, CDR2 YFSETQ, per germline. DNA for the CDR3: TGCGCCAGCAGCTTGGTACCGAGCAACACTGAAGCTTTCTTT. The encoded protein is CASSLVPSNTEAFF.

The chain employs TRBV27 and TRBJ1-5, with 8 bases lining up with TRBD1. The V segment lost 6 bases and the J segment 8 bases; nucleotides outside the gene matches: 6. CDR1 MNHEY and CDR2 SMNVEV come from the germline V gene (reference sequence). This CDR3 has 13 amino acids. In DNA, the CDR3 is TGTGCCAGCAGCCCAGGGGGCGGTAAGCCCCAGCATTTT. Protein sequence: CASSPGGGKPQHF.

CDR3 in amino acids: CASTSGQGLNTEAFF. The CDR3 nucleotides are TGTGCCAGCACCTCAGGACAGGGGTTGAACACTGAAGCTTTCTTT. This chain joins TRBV6-5 and TRBJ1-1; 9 bases match TRBD1. CDR3 length: 15 amino acids. Looked up from germline, CDR1 is MNHEY and CDR2 is SVGAGI. The V and J ends lost 7 bases and 0 bases, in that order; junction bases with no gene match: 6.

The gene calls are TRBV27 and TRBJ2-3; 7 bases map to TRBD1. This CDR3 is 15 amino acids long. CDR1 is MNHEY and CDR2 is SMNVEV in the germline V gene (reference sequence). J lost 2 bases, V lost 6 bases, and 8 bases had no gene match. CDR3 in DNA: TGTGCCAGCAGCGCCTGGACAGGCCTCACAGATACGCAGTATTTT. Protein product: CASSAWTGLTDTQYF.

The V gene is TRBV6-5, the J gene TRBJ1-1; tentative D call: TRBD1 (6 bases). This CDR3 contains 13 residues. The germline CDR1 and CDR2 sequences are MNHEY and SVGAGI. Trimming left V 6 bases short and J 7 bases short, with 15 bases between. CDR3 nucleotide sequence: TGTGCCAGCAGCCGCACAGGGTCCGGTGAAGCTTTCTTT. It codes for CASSRTGSGEAFF.

The sample holds a few counts of this clone. The rearrangement joins TRBV12-5 to TRBJ1-5; D is undetermined. There are 14 residues in the CDR3. Trimming shortened V by 1 base and J by 4 bases, and 8 bases separated the two germline ends. Per germline, CDR1 LGHNT and CDR2 FRNRAP. The DNA of the CDR3 is TGTGCTAGTGGTTTGGAGGAGGAGAATCAGCCCCAGCATTTT. This translates into CASGLEEENQPQHF.

The chain recombines TRBV11-1 with TRBJ1-3; the match to TRBD1 covers 7 bases. The CDR3 is made up of 15 amino acids. From germline, CDR1 is SGHAT and CDR2 FQDESV (reference sequence). Trimming took 5 bases from V and 0 from J; bases not matched to a gene: 4. As DNA, the CDR3 is TGTGCCAGCAGCCGGGACAGTCACTCTGGAAACACCATATATTTT. Its protein product is CASSRDSHSGNTIYF. Complete variable domain (other parts from reference TRBV11-1 and TRBJ1-3): EAEVAQSPRYKITEKSQAVAFWCDPISGHATLYWYRQILGQGPELLVQFQDESVVDDSQLPKDRFSAERLKGVDSTLKIQPAELGDSAMYLCASSRDSHSGNTIYFGEGSWLTVV.

The chain couples TRBV29-1 to TRBJ2-2; possibly TRBD2 for D (7 bases). Trimming stripped 6 bases from V and 6 bases from J, with 20 bases between. This CDR3 has 15 residues. Germline V gives CDR1 SQVTM, CDR2 ANQGSEA. The CDR3 region has the DNA TGCAGCGTCCACTGGGGGAGGGGGTTGGCCGGGGAGCTGTTTTTT. Translated: CSVHWGRGLAGELFF.

CDR3 in amino acids: CASSQLGTGYNTEAFF. The CDR3 DNA sequence: TGTGCCAGCAGCCAACTCGGGACAGGCTATAACACTGAAGCTTTCTTT. The genes are TRBV14 and TRBJ1-1; TRBD1 agrees at 8 bases. Germline V lookup: CDR1 SGHDN, CDR2 FVKESK. Germline trimming cut 2 bases from V and 2 bases from J; bases unmatched to any gene: 7. The CDR3 has 16 amino acids.

This chain connects TRBV11-3 to TRBJ2-3, with D tentatively TRBD2 (6 bases). Germline V gives CDR1 SGHNT, CDR2 YENEEA. V was trimmed by 5 bases and J by 2 bases, leaving 11 bases between them. This CDR3 comprises 14 residues. The DNA of the CDR3 is TGTGCCAGCAGCGGAGGGAGGTACACAGATACGCAGTATTTT. Translated: CASSGGRYTDTQYF.